This note documents a single TCR beta chain sequence. What it binds is not known. The source of the sample is a study of T cell responses to AZD1222 COVID-19 vaccine. Assay: immunoSEQ multiplex PCR; the TCRdb copy retains only in-frame clones and omits some. The sample has over 150,000 clones, around 93% seen once. Points from the study as a whole: Across spike, vaccine-associated CD4 TCRs were found, dominant at 160-218 and 743-854. The sample set comprised mostly white British donors with more females, and clonal diversity was possibly underestimated. In all cases, repertoires were sampled only after the peak T cell response.

Germline CDR1 SGHVS, CDR2 FQNEAQ. The junction had 6 bases not matched to a gene; V was cut back by 0 bases and J by 8 bases. The CDR3 is made up of 14 amino acids. The genes are TRBV7-8 and TRBJ1-1, with 7 bases lining up with TRBD1. Specimen: peripheral blood, collected 28 days after the second dose of the MenACWY control vaccine. This TCR came from an adult who received the MenACWY meningococcal vaccine as a control. This chain's CDR3 is CASSLADRNTEAFF. CDR3 bases: TGTGCCAGCAGCTTAGCGGACAGGAATACCGAAGCTTTCTTT.